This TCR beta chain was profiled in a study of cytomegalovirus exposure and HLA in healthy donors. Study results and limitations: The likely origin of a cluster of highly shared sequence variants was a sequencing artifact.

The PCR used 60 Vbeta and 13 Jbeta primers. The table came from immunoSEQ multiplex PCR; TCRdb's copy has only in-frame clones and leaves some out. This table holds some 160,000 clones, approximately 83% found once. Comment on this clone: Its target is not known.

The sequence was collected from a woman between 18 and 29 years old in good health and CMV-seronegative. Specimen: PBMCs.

This CDR3 is CASKGTGSSYEQYF. DNA for the CDR3: TGTGCCAGCAAGGGGACAGGTAGCTCCTACGAGCAGTACTTC. The rearrangement links TRBV6-5 to TRBJ2-7, with 8 bases fitting TRBD1. Germline V CDR1 and CDR2: MNHEY, SVGAGI. Trimming at V came to 7 bases and at J to 0 bases, leaving 5 bases not matched to a gene. The CDR3 runs 14 residues.